Each of the 27 T cell receptor beta chains below was sequenced from the same sample in a study of CD4 T cells in lung cancer. Repertoires were generated with immunoSEQ multiplex PCR, while TCRdb's copy carries only in-frame clones and drops some. In the table there are under 6,000 clones, around two thirds of which are singletons. Material: lung tumor tissue. The source of these receptors is a man aged 60 to 75 with non-small cell lung cancer.

The rearrangement joins TRBV7-2 to TRBJ2-1; 7 positions match TRBD1. Germline V lookup: CDR1 SGHTA, CDR2 FQGNSA. This CDR3 is built from 13 residues. Trimming took 6 bases from V and 6 from J; bases not matched to a gene: 5. CDR3 nucleotide sequence: TGTGCCAGCAGGGGACAGACACCCAATGAGCAGTTCTTC. Its translation: CASRGQTPNEQFF.

The DNA of the CDR3 is TGTGCCAGCAGCTTAGGGTCTCCTAGCGCGATAGGGACCCAGTACTTC. Protein product: CASSLGSPSAIGTQYF. The chain combines TRBV7-8 with TRBJ2-5; possible D gene TRBD2, 6 bases. The V gene's germline CDR1 is SGHVS and CDR2 FQNEAQ. The CDR3 has 16 residues. V was shortened by 1 base and J by 7 bases, with 19 bases between the two germline ends.

The chain is built from TRBV27 and TRBJ1-4; possible D gene TRBD1, 5 bases. The length of the CDR3 is 15 residues. Trimming removed 5 bases from V and 8 bases from J, with 18 bases in between. CDR1 and CDR2 (germline): MNHEY, SMNVEV (reference sequence). The CDR3 sequence is CASSLREAGTEKLFF. Here the CDR3 DNA reads TGTGCCAGCAGTCTCCGGGAGGCAGGGACCGAAAAACTGTTTTTT. The variable domain in full, with the rest retrieved from reference TRBV27 and TRBJ1-4, is EAQVTQNPRYLITVTGKKLTVTCSQNMNHEYMSWYRQDPGLGLRQIYYSMNVEVTDKGDVPEGYKVSRKEKRNFPLILESPSPNQTSLYFCASSLREAGTEKLFFGSGTQLSVL.

V and J are TRBV9 and TRBJ2-2; D is unclear. Trimming took off 0 bases at V and 2 bases at J, with 5 bases between the two ends. This CDR3 region has 14 residues. From germline, CDR1 is SGDLS and CDR2 YYNGEE. CDR3: CASSVELNTGELFF. CDR3 nucleotides: TGTGCCAGCAGCGTAGAACTCAACACCGGGGAGCTGTTTTTT. Drawing the rest from reference TRBV9 and TRBJ2-2, the complete variable domain is DSGVTQTPKHLITATGQRVTLRCSPRSGDLSVYWYQQSLDQGLQFLIQYYNGEERAKGNILERFSAQQFPDLHSELNLSSLELGDSALYFCASSVELNTGELFFGEGSRLTVL.

In this sample, this clone turned up a few times. The chain combines TRBV2 with TRBJ2-1, with D unresolved. The V gene's germline CDR1 is SNHLY and CDR2 FYNNEI. Trimming left V 5 bases short and J 4 bases short, with 9 bases between. There are 13 residues in the CDR3. The CDR3, as DNA: TGTGCCAGCAGTCCCCCTCCTTACAATGAGCAGTTCTTC. Translation gives CASSPPPYNEQFF.

The J gene is TRBJ1-2, the V gene TRBV6-6; 7 nucleotides match TRBD1. This CDR3 is 15 amino acids long. Per germline, CDR1 MNHNY and CDR2 SVGAGI (reference sequence). The J segment lost 7 bases and the V segment lost 6 bases, leaving 14 bases of the junction unmatched. The CDR3 loop is CASRPRTGFDSGYTF. The CDR3 DNA sequence: TGTGCCAGCAGACCCCGGACAGGTTTCGACAGTGGCTACACCTTC.

The V call is TRBV6-4, the J call TRBJ2-3; 9 nucleotides align to TRBD2. This CDR3 contains 16 residues. Germline V gives CDR1 MRHNA, CDR2 SNTAGT. V gave up 2 bases and J gave up 6 bases; unmatched junction bases: 9. The CDR3 loop reads CASSDTPGTSSDTQYF. The DNA for the CDR3 is TGTGCCAGCAGTGACACGCCCGGGACTAGCTCCGATACGCAGTATTTT.

The V call is TRBV5-6, the J call TRBJ2-5; D perhaps matches TRBD2 (7 bases). There are 15 residues in the CDR3. CDR1 and CDR2 (germline): SGHDT, YYEEEE. The V end was cut by 7 bases, the J end by 5 bases, with 21 bases between. CDR3 amino acids: CASDLIGGLEETQYF. DNA of the CDR3: TGTGCCAGCGACCTTATCGGGGGGCTTGAGGAGACCCAGTACTTC.

There are a few counts of this clone. V usage is TRBV6-1 and J usage is TRBJ1-4; D remains unclear. Per germline, CDR1 MNHNS and CDR2 SASEGT. The CDR3 is 14 amino acids. With 2 bases removed from V and 5 bases from J, the gap between germline ends came to 9 bases. CDR3 DNA sequence: TGTGCCAGCAGTGAAATCTGGCAGAATGAAAAACTGTTTTTT. Its protein is CASSEIWQNEKLFF.

A word on this clone: At one boundary the junction diverges from the germline segment, which might be a read error. The J gene is TRBJ1-2, the V gene TRBV5-3; 10 bases fit TRBD1. TRBV5-3 is labeled an ORF, and its function is uncertain. This CDR3 spans 14 amino acids. CDR3 protein: CASSLGQGNYGYTF. CDR3 bases: TGTGCCAGCAGCTTGGGACAGGGGAACTATGGCTACACCTTC.

CDR3: CASSEQQGRDTQYF. CDR3 coding DNA: TGTGCCAGCAGTGAACAGCAGGGCCGAGATACGCAGTATTTT. The V gene is TRBV6-1, the J gene TRBJ2-3; perhaps TRBD1 as D (5 bases). CDR1 is MNHNS, CDR2 SASEGT, per germline. Trimming cost V 2 bases and J 5 bases, with 11 bases left between them. CDR3 length: 14 residues.

J is TRBJ1-3 and V is TRBV30; D is unresolved. Trimming removed 2 bases from V and 5 bases from J, with 7 bases in between. This CDR3 has 12 amino acids. CDR1 GTSNPN and CDR2 SVGIG come from the germline V gene (reference sequence). CDR3 DNA sequence: TGTGCCTGGAGTACTTATCGAAACACCATATATTTT. It translates to CAWSTYRNTIYF.

V usage is TRBV19 and J usage is TRBJ1-3; 7 positions match TRBD1. Germline values: CDR1 LNHDA, CDR2 SQIVND (reference sequence). V lost 3 bases to trimming and J lost 6 bases; unmatched junction nucleotides: 8. This CDR3 has 15 amino acids. The CDR3 nucleotides are TGTGCCAGTAGTATCGGTGCAGGGGGTGAAAACACCATATATTTT. This encodes CASSIGAGGENTIYF.

This sequence joins TRBV28 and TRBJ2-3; 7 positions match TRBD2. The trim removed 8 bases at V and 7 bases at J, leaving 6 bases unmatched. The CDR3 sequence is 12 residues long. Germline CDR1 reads MDHEN; CDR2 reads SYDVKM. The DNA of the CDR3 is TGTGCCAGCCTAGGACTAGTTCATACGCAGTATTTT. This gives the protein CASLGLVHTQYF.

This clone was picked up a small number of times. This chain joins TRBV7-3 and TRBJ2-1; 7 positions agree with TRBD2. The CDR3 runs 13 residues. Per the germline V gene, CDR1 is SGHTA and CDR2 is FQGTGA. Trimming at V came to 11 bases and at J to 7 bases, leaving 11 bases not matched to a gene. The CDR3 region has the DNA TGTGCCTCTGGCAGGGAGGGACTAAATGAGCAGTTCTTC. Encoded protein: CASGREGLNEQFF.

The chain carries TRBV30 and TRBJ1-1; D is ambiguous. V shed 2 bases and J shed 6 bases, with 7 bases lying between them. The CDR3 sequence is 11 residues long. Germline loops: CDR1 GTSNPN, CDR2 SVGIG (reference sequence). CDR3 amino acids: CAWSTRSEAFF. The CDR3 region has the DNA TGTGCCTGGAGTACTAGGTCTGAAGCTTTCTTT.

The CDR3: CASSSYERMTGVGETQYF. The CDR3 coding sequence is TGTGCCAGCAGCTCCTACGAGAGAATGACAGGGGTTGGAGAGACCCAGTACTTC. V and J are TRBV13 and TRBJ2-5; 8 bases map to TRBD1. The CDR3 loop spans 18 amino acids. The germline V gene has CDR1 PRHDT and CDR2 FYEKMQ (reference sequence). V gave up 4 bases and J gave up 4 bases; unmatched junction bases: 17.

The rearrangement links TRBV5-1 to TRBJ2-5; 12 bases align to TRBD1. V gave up 6 bases and J gave up 5 bases; unmatched junction bases: 11. The germline CDR1 and CDR2 sequences are SGHRS and YFSETQ. This CDR3 contains 16 residues. In DNA form, the CDR3 reads TGCGCCAGCAATATCGGGACAGGGGGCTTGATGGAGACCCAGTACTTC. Its protein is CASNIGTGGLMETQYF.

The V and J genes are TRBV5-1 and TRBJ2-7, with D possibly being TRBD2 (5 bases). V lost 7 bases, J lost 3 bases, and 17 bases lay in between. The CDR3 extends over 14 amino acids. Germline lookup yields CDR1 SGHRS and CDR2 YFSETQ. CDR3 sequence (DNA): TGCGCCAGCTCTCGTTCAACGGGGAGCTACGAGCAGTACTTC. It is translated as CASSRSTGSYEQYF.

The rearrangement links TRBV15 to TRBJ1-4; D unresolved. V was pared by 5 bases and J by 5 bases, with 18 bases between. Germline-derived CDR1 and CDR2 are LNHNV and YYDKDF (reference sequence). The CDR3 is 16 residues long. For the CDR3, the DNA is TGTGCCACCAGCGCCGAGGGTACAAGATTAAATGAAAAACTGTTTTTT. This translates into CATSAEGTRLNEKLFF.

In this sample, this clone turned up once. This chain connects TRBV28 to TRBJ2-7; D may be TRBD1 (5 bases). Per germline, CDR1 MDHEN and CDR2 SYDVKM. Trimming shortened V by 3 bases and J by 2 bases, and 14 bases separated the two germline ends. This CDR3 has 15 amino acids. This chain's CDR3 is CASSFLTVFPYEQYF. The CDR3, as DNA: TGTGCCAGCAGTTTTTTGACAGTTTTTCCCTACGAGCAGTACTTC.

This sequence joins TRBV6-4 and TRBJ2-1; 7 nucleotides agree with TRBD2. The germline V gene encodes CDR1 MRHNA and CDR2 SNTAGT. This CDR3 contains 14 residues. After removal of 2 bases from V and 7 bases from J, the junction contained 5 bases not matched to a gene. The CDR3: CASSDESGKNEQFF. In DNA, the CDR3 is TGTGCCAGCAGTGACGAGAGCGGGAAAAATGAGCAGTTCTTC.

The rearrangement uses TRBV5-1 and TRBJ2-7, with D possibly TRBD2 on 5 matching bases. Germline V gives CDR1 SGHRS, CDR2 YFSETQ. The CDR3 totals 13 residues. Trimming removed 0 bases from V and 3 bases from J, with 7 bases in between. The CDR3: CASSLGRDYEQYV. The DNA of the CDR3 is TGCGCCAGCAGCTTGGGTCGGGACTACGAGCAGTACGTC.

The gene calls are TRBV12-5 and TRBJ2-1, with 7 bases matching TRBD2. The length of the CDR3 is 13 residues. CDR1 and CDR2 from the germline V gene are LGHNT and FRNRAP. With V trimmed by 2 bases and J by 10 bases, 5 bases remained unmatched. The CDR3 loop is CASGLNGRLEQFF. As DNA, the CDR3 is TGTGCTAGTGGTTTGAACGGGAGGTTAGAGCAGTTCTTC.

The J gene is TRBJ1-2, the V gene TRBV5-1, with D unclear. Germline-derived CDR1 and CDR2 are SGHRS and YFSETQ. CDR3 length: 14 residues. Trimming took off 2 bases at V and 4 bases at J, with 12 bases between the two ends. In DNA form, the CDR3 reads TGCGCCAGCAGCTTATCGTCGTGGAGCTATGGCTACACCTTC. Encoded protein: CASSLSSWSYGYTF.

Comments on this clone: An end of the junction differs from the germline gene, which may be a read error. The chain carries TRBV6-4 and TRBJ2-2, with D possibly being TRBD2 (5 bases). Germline loops: CDR1 MRHNA, CDR2 SNTAGT. The CDR3 is made up of 13 amino acids. The DNA for the CDR3 is TGTGCCAGCAGGGACTTCTCGAGGGGGGAGCTGTTTTTT. Amino acid sequence: CASRDFSRGELFF.

This clone was detected only a few times. This rearrangement joins TRBV4-1 to TRBJ1-1; possible D gene TRBD1, 5 bases. V dropped 3 bases and J dropped 4 bases, with 9 bases sitting between them. This CDR3 region has 13 residues. The germline CDR1 and CDR2 sequences are MGHRA and YSYEKL. The CDR3 DNA reads as TGCGCCAGCAGCCACCAGGGTGCCACTGAAGCTTTCTTT. Its protein is CASSHQGATEAFF.